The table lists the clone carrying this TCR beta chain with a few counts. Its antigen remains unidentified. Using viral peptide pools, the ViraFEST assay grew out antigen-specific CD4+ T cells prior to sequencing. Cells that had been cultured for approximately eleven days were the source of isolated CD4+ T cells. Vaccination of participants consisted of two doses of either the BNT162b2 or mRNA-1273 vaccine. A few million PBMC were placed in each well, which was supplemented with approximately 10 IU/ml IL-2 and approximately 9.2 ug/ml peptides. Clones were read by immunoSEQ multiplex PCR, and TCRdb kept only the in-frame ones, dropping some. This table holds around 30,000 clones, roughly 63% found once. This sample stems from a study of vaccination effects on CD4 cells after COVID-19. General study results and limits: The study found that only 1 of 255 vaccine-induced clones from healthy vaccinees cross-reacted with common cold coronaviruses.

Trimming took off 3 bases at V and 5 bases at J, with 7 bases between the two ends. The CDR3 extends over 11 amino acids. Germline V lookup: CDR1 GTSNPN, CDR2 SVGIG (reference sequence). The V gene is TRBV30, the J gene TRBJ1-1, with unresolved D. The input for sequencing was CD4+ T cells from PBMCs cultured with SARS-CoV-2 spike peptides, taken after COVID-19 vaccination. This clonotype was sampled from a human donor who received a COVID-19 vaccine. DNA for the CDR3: TGTGCCTGGAGGGGCTTGACTGAAGCTTTCTTT. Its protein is CAWRGLTEAFF.